This T cell receptor beta chain was sequenced for a study of cytomegalovirus exposure and HLA in healthy donors. Overall study findings and caveats: Per a later analysis, 16,951 TCR beta sequences showed association with HLA alleles at 0.05 false discovery rate. Association of a missense DCLRE1C variant with TCR beta V- and J-gene trimming was reported in a later analysis.

In the case of this clone: Its specificity is not known.

Looked up from germline, CDR1 is SGHRS and CDR2 is YFSETQ. CDR3 length equals 14 residues. The ends lost 4 bases at V and 5 bases at J; junction bases unmatched: 3. The study sampled nominally healthy donors, though unrecorded immune exposures were likely. Researchers ran the PCR with 60 Vbeta and 13 Jbeta primers. Here immunoSEQ multiplex PCR was the method, and the copy in TCRdb shows in-frame clones only, minus some. The table has 130,000 or so clones, around 84% seen once; the top ten hold around 3%. This chain uses TRBV5-1 with TRBJ1-4, with TRBD1 matching over 9 bases. This TCR derives from a woman between 18 and 29 years old in good health and CMV-seropositive. The source material was PBMCs. Here the CDR3 reads CASSIGTGNEKLFF. CDR3 coding DNA: TGCGCCAGCAGCATCGGGACAGGGAATGAAAAACTGTTTTTT.